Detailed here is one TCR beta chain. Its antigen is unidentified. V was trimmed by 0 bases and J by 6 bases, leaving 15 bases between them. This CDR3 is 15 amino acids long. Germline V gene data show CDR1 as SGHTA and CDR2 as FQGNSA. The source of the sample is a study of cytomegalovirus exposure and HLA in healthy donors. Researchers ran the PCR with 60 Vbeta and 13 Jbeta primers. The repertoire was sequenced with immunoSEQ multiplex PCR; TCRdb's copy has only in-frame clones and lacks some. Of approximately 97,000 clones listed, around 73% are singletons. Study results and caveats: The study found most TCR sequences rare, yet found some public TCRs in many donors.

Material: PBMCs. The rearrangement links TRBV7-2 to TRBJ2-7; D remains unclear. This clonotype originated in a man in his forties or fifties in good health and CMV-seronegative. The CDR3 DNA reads TGTGCCAGCAGCTTAGCTCTCTACAGTGAGACCGAGCAGTACTTC. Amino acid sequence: CASSLALYSETEQYF.